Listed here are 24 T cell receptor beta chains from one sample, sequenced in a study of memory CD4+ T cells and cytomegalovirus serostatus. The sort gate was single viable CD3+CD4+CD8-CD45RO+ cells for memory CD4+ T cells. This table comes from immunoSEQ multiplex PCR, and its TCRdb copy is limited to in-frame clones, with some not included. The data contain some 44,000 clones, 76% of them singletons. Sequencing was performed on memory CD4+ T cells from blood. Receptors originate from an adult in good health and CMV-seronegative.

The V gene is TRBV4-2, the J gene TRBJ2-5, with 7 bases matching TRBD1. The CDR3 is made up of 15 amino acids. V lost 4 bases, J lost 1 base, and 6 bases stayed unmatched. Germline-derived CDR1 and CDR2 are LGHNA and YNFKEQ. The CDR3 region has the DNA TGTGCCAGCAGCCCCGGGAAGGGGGCCCAAGAGACCCAGTACTTC. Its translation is CASSPGKGAQETQYF.

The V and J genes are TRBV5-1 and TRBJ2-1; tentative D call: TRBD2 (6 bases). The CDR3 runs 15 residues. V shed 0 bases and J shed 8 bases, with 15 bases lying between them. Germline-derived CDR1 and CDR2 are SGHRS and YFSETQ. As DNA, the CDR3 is TGCGCCAGCAGCTTGGATGCGGGGACGTTCTATGAGCAGTTCTTC. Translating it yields CASSLDAGTFYEQFF. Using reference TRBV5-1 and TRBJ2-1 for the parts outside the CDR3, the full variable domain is KAGVTQTPRYLIKTRGQQVTLSCSPISGHRSVSWYQQTPGQGLQFLFEYFSETQRNKGNFPGRFSGRQFSNSRSEMNVSTLELGDSALYLCASSLDAGTFYEQFFGPGTRLTVL.

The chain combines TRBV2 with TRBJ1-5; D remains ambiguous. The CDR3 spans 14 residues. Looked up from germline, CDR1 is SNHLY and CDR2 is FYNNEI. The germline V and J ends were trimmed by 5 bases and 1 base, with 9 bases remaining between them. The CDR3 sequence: CASSWTGSNQPQHF. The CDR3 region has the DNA TGTGCCAGCAGTTGGACGGGGAGCAATCAGCCCCAGCATTTT.

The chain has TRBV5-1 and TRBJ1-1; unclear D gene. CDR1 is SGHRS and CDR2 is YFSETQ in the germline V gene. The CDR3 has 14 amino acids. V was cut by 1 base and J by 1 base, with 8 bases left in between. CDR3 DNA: TGCGCCAGCAGCTTGCTCGGAGCGAACACTGAAGCTTTCTTT. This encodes CASSLLGANTEAFF.

This CDR3 reads CASSYHRVYGYTF. In nucleotides, the CDR3 is TGTGCCAGCAGTTACCACAGGGTCTATGGCTACACCTTC. V gene TRBV28 combines with J gene TRBJ1-2; the D gene is possibly TRBD1 (6 bases). The germline V gene has CDR1 MDHEN and CDR2 SYDVKM. The CDR3 extends over 13 amino acids. V lost 4 bases, J lost 4 bases, and 10 bases lay in between.

The CDR3 is CASSDTRDRQPQHF. The CDR3 DNA reads TGTGCCAGTAGTGATACTCGAGACAGGCAGCCCCAGCATTTT. The chain joins TRBV19 to TRBJ1-5; a possible D gene is TRBD1 (6 bases). The CDR3 runs 14 residues. Trimming took 5 bases from V and 7 from J, leaving 15 bases between them. Per germline, CDR1 LNHDA and CDR2 SQIVND (reference sequence).

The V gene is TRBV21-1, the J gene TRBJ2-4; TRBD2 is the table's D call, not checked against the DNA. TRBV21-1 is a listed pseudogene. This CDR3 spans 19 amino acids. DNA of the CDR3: TGTGCCAGCAGCAACTTAGCGGGGGGTCTACTTATAGCCAAAAACATTCAGTACTTC. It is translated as CASSNLAGGLLIAKNIQYF.

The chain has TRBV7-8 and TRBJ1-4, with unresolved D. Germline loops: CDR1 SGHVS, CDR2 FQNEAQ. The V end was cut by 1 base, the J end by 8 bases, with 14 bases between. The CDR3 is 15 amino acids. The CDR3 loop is CASSLGSGEKEKLFF. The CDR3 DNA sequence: TGTGCCAGCAGCTTAGGCAGTGGGGAAAAAGAAAAACTGTTTTTT. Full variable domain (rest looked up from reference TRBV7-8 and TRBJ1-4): GAGVSQSPRYKVAKRGQDVALRCDPISGHVSLFWYQQALGQGPEFLTYFQNEAQLDKSGLPSDRFFAERPEGSVSTLKIQRTQQEDSAVYLCASSLGSGEKEKLFFGSGTQLSVL.

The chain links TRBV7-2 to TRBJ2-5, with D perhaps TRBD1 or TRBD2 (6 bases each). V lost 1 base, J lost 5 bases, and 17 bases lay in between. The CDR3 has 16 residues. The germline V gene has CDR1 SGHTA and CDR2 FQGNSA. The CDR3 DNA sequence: TGTGCCAGCAGCTTAGGGCCTGGGGGGCGGAAGGAGACCCAGTACTTC. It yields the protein CASSLGPGGRKETQYF.

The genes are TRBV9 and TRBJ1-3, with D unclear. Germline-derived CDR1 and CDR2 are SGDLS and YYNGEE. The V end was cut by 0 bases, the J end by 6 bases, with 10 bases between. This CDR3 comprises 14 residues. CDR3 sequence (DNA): TGTGCCAGCAGCGTAGACGGGGATAAAAACACCATATATTTT. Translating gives CASSVDGDKNTIYF.

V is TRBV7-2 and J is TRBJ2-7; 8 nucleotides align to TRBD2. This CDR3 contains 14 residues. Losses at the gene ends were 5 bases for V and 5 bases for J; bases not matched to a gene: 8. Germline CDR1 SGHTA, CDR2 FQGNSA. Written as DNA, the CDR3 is TGTGCCAGCAGCGCGACTAGCGATGTCAACGAGCAGTACTTC. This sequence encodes CASSATSDVNEQYF.

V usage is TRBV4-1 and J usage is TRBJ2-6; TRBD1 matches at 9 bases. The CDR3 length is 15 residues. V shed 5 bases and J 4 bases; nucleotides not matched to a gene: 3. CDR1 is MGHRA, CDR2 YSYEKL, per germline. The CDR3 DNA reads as TGCGCCAGCAGCACCGGACAGGGGGGGGCCAACGTCCTGACTTTC. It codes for CASSTGQGGANVLTF.

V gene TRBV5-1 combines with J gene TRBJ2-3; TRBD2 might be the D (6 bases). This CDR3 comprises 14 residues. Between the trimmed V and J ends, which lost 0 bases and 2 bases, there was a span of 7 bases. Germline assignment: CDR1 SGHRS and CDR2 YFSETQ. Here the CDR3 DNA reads TGCGCCAGCAGCTTGGGCGGGGACACAGATACGCAGTATTTT. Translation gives CASSLGGDTDTQYF.

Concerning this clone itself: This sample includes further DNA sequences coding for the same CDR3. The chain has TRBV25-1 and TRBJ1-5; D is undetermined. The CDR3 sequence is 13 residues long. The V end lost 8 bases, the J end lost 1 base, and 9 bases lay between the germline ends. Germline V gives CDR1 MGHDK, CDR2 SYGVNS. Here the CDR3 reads CASSAGSNQPQHF. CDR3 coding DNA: TGTGCCAGCTCCGCGGGGAGCAATCAGCCCCAGCATTTT.

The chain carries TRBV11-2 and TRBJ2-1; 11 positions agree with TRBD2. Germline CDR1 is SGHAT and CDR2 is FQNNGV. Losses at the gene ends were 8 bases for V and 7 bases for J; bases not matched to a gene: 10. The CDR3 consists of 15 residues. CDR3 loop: CASGSQLAGVNEQFF. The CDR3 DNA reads TGTGCCAGCGGCTCTCAACTAGCGGGGGTAAATGAGCAGTTCTTC.

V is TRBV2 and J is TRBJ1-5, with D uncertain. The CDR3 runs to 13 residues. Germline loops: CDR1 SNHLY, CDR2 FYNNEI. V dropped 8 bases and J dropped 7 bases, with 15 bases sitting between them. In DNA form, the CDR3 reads TGTGCCAGCGCCAAGAACCCTCAACAGCCCCAGCATTTT. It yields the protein CASAKNPQQPQHF.

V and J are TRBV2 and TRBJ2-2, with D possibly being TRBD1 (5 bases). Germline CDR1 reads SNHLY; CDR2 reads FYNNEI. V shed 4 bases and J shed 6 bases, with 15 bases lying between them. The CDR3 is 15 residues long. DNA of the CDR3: TGTGCCAGCAGTGGACAGCCAAGGGGTGCCGGGGAGCTGTTTTTT. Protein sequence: CASSGQPRGAGELFF.

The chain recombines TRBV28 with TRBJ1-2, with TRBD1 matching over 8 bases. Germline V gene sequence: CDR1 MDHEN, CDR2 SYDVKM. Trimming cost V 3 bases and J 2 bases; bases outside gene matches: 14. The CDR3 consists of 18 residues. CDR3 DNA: TGTGCCAGCAGTTTGCCCGGCCTAGGGACAGGCAAAAACTATGGCTACACCTTC. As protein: CASSLPGLGTGKNYGYTF.

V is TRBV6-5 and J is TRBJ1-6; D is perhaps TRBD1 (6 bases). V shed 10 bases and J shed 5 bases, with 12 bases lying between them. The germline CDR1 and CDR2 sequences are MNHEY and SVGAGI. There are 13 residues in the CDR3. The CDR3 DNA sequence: TGTGCCACCAAACAGGGCCATAATTCACCCCTCCACTTT. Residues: CATKQGHNSPLHF.

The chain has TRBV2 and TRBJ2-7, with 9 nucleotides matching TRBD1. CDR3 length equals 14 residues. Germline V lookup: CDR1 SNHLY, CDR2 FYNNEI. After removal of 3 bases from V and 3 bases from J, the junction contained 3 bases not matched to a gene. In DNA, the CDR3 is TGTGCCAGCAGTGAGACAGGGGGTTTCTACGAGCAGTACTTC. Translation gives CASSETGGFYEQYF.

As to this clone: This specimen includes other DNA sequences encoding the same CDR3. Written as DNA, the CDR3 is TGTGCCAGCAGTTATTTGGTAGGGGGCGCCGGACAGCCCCAGCATTTT. As protein: CASSYLVGGAGQPQHF. The chain recombines TRBV6-6 with TRBJ1-5, with TRBD1 matching 7 bases. The CDR3 is 16 residues long. J lost 7 bases, V lost 3 bases, and 12 bases had no gene match. Germline V gene lookup returns CDR1 MNHNY and CDR2 SVGAGI (reference sequence).

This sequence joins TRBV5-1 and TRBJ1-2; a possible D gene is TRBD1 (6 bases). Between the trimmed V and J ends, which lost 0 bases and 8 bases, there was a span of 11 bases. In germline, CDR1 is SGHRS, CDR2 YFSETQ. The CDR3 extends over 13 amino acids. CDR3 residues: CASSLEQGWGYTF. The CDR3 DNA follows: TGCGCCAGCAGCTTGGAACAGGGTTGGGGCTACACCTTC.

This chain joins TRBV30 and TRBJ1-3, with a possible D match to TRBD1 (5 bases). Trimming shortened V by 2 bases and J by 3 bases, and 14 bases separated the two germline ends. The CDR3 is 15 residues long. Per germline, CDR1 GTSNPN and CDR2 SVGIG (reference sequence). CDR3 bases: TGTGCCTGGAGTAAAGGGGAAATACTTGGAAACACCATATATTTT. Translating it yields CAWSKGEILGNTIYF. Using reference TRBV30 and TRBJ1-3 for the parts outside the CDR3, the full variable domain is SQTIHQWPATLVQPVGSPLSLECTVEGTSNPNLYWYRQAAGRGLQLLFYSVGIGQISSEVPQNLSASRPQDRQFILSSKKLLLSDSGFYLCAWSKGEILGNTIYFGEGSWLTVV.

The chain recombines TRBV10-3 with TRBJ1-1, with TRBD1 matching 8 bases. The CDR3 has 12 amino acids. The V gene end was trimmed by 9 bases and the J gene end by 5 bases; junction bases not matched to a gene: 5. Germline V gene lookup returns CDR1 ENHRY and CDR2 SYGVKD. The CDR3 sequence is CAIQGGRTEAFF. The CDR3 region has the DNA TGTGCCATACAGGGGGGCCGAACTGAAGCTTTCTTT.